This T cell receptor (beta chain) was captured by sequencing in a study of blood T cell repertoires in COVID-19. This table comes from immunoSEQ multiplex PCR, and its TCRdb copy is limited to in-frame clones, with some not included. The sample has approximately 200,000 clones, 70% to 90% seen once. Germline loops: CDR1 SNHLY, CDR2 FYNNEI. The V and J ends lost 6 bases and 0 bases, in that order; junction bases with no gene match: 13. The CDR3 covers 17 residues. This chain uses TRBV2 with TRBJ1-1; 7 bases line up with TRBD1. The source is a woman younger than 45 with active or convalescent COVID-19. Sequencing was performed on peripheral blood. CDR3 nucleotides: TGTGCCAGCAGGCAGACCCCCGGACAGGAGATGAACACTGAAGCTTTCTTT. This gives the protein CASRQTPGQEMNTEAFF.